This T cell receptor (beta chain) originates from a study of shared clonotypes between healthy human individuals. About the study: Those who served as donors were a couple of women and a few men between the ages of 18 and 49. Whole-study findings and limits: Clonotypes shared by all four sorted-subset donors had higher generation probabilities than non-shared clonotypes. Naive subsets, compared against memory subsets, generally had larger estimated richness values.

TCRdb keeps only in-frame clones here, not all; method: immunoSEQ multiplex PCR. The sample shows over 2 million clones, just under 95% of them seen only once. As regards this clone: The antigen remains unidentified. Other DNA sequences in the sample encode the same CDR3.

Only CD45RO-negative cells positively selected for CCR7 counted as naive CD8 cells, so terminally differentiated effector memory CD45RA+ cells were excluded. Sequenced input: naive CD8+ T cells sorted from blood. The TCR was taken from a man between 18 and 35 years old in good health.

DNA of the CDR3: TGTGCCAGCAGCCAAACAGGGGGTTCCTACGAGCAGTACTTC. Translation gives CASSQTGGSYEQYF. The chain is built from TRBV4-2 and TRBJ2-7; 8 bases map to TRBD1. Germline V gene sequence: CDR1 LGHNA, CDR2 YNFKEQ. Germline trimming cut 2 bases from V and 1 base from J; bases unmatched to any gene: 1. This CDR3 has 14 amino acids.